This T cell receptor (beta chain) was identified during a study of T cell clonality in common variable immunodeficiency. Overall study findings and caveats: Reportedly, TCR beta sequences from common variable immunodeficiency showed fewer deletions and N-nucleotide insertions.

Comment on this clone: As yet, its antigen is unknown. Read coverage stops 3 residues before the CDR3 terminus; the germline J gene supplies the remainder.

V shed 5 bases and J 4 bases; nucleotides not matched to a gene: 1. Looked up from germline, CDR1 is SEHNR and CDR2 is FQNEAQ (reference sequence). The CDR3 has 15 residues. Repertoires were generated with immunoSEQ multiplex PCR, while TCRdb's copy carries only in-frame clones and drops some. The sample has some 25,000 clones, none seen only once; the top ten hold approximately 4%. Reduced serum IgG, IgA and/or IgM plus specific antibody deficiency defined CVID. CVID subjects were some 15 female and 25 to 30 male, aged roughly 9 to 64. Sequencing was carried out using peripheral blood mononuclear cells. The V gene is TRBV7-9, the J gene TRBJ2-1; 14 nucleotides agree with TRBD2. The sequence was collected from a human donor with common variable immunodeficiency. The CDR3 reads CASSRTSGGYNEQFF. CDR3 DNA, as far as it was read: TGTGCCAGCAGCCGGACTAGCGGGGGGTACAATGAG.